A single sample gave rise to the 22 T cell receptor beta chains below, sequenced in a study of control samples from healthy donors and cancer patients. Sequencing was performed with immunoSEQ multiplex PCR; in TCRdb, only in-frame clones are kept and a portion is missing. The sample consists of some 130,000 clones, around 92% of them appearing once. The sequenced sample consisted of blood. The receptors originated from a woman aged 50 to 60 in good health.

This chain connects TRBV7-8 to TRBJ1-6; no firm D call. CDR3 length equals 18 residues. Deletions cut 4 bases from V and 7 bases from J, with 23 bases between. CDR1 is SGHVS and CDR2 is FQNEAQ in the germline V gene. CDR3 in amino acids: CASSSRVSTIHGNSPLHF. The CDR3 coding sequence is TGTGCCAGCAGCTCCCGCGTCTCGACGATCCACGGGAATTCACCCCTCCACTTT.

The chain recombines TRBV19 with TRBJ2-5; maybe TRBD1 (6 bases). CDR1 and CDR2 (germline): LNHDA, SQIVND (reference sequence). V was shortened by 4 bases and J by 4 bases, with 16 bases between the two germline ends. CDR3 size: 15 residues. The CDR3 DNA follows: TGTGCCAGTAGTAAAGGGACACAGACCCGAGAGACCCAGTACTTC. This sequence encodes CASSKGTQTRETQYF.

The chain combines TRBV2 with TRBJ2-2; no clear D. The CDR3 is made up of 14 amino acids. CDR1 and CDR2 from the germline V gene are SNHLY and FYNNEI. V shed 0 bases and J shed 6 bases, with 8 bases lying between them. As DNA, the CDR3 is TGTGCCAGCAGTGAAGCTAGGAGCGCCGGGGAGCTGTTTTTT. Protein product: CASSEARSAGELFF.

This sequence joins TRBV27 and TRBJ1-2, with a tentative D call TRBD1 (6 bases). This CDR3 spans 15 amino acids. Germline CDR1 MNHEY, CDR2 SMNVEV (reference sequence). V lost 6 bases to trimming and J lost 4 bases, with 18 bases between them. This chain's CDR3 is CASRAWAGDGYGYTF. CDR3 bases: TGTGCCAGCAGGGCTTGGGCAGGGGATGGCTATGGCTACACCTTC.

This rearrangement joins TRBV28 to TRBJ1-4; D perhaps matches TRBD1 (5 bases). Germline V gives CDR1 MDHEN, CDR2 SYDVKM. The CDR3 contains 14 residues. V lost 3 bases to trimming and J lost 10 bases, with 15 bases between them. The CDR3 coding sequence is TGTGCCAGCAGTTTTTCGGGGCGAGTGGGAAAACTGTTTTTT. Translated, it gives CASSFSGRVGKLFF. Variable domain in full (rest from reference TRBV28 and TRBJ1-4): DVKVTQSSRYLVKRTGEKVFLECVQDMDHENMFWYRQDPGLGLRLIYFSYDVKMKEKGDIPEGYSVSREKKERFSLILESASTNQTSMYLCASSFSGRVGKLFFGSGTQLSVL.

This CDR3 reads CASIKLGSGNTIYF. CDR3 sequence (DNA): TGTGCCAGTATTAAACTAGGCTCTGGAAACACCATATATTTT. This rearrangement joins TRBV19 to TRBJ1-3; D gene unclear. Trimming pared 7 bases from V and 0 bases from J, leaving 10 bases between. CDR3 length: 14 amino acids. Germline loops: CDR1 LNHDA, CDR2 SQIVND (reference sequence).

This clone was observed a handful of times. The J gene is TRBJ1-4, the V gene TRBV6-6; TRBD1 matches 7 bases. The CDR3 loop spans 13 amino acids. With V trimmed by 7 bases and J by 4 bases, 3 bases remained unmatched. Germline loops: CDR1 MNHNY, CDR2 SVGAGI (reference sequence). The CDR3 DNA reads TGTGCCAGCAAGGGGGACAGTAATGAAAAACTGTTTTTT. It codes for CASKGDSNEKLFF.

The V and J genes are TRBV5-1 and TRBJ1-2; a weak D match, TRBD1 (5 bases). The CDR3 consists of 15 residues. CDR1 is SGHRS, CDR2 YFSETQ, per germline. The V and J ends lost 0 bases and 2 bases respectively, with 11 bases between them. The CDR3 here is CASSLAGTGNYGYTF. CDR3 nucleotides: TGCGCCAGCAGCTTGGCTGGGACGGGGAACTATGGCTACACCTTC.

V and J are TRBV28 and TRBJ1-2, with D perhaps matching TRBD1 (5 bases). This CDR3 comprises 14 residues. V shed 3 bases and J shed 8 bases, with 16 bases lying between them. CDR1 and CDR2 from the germline V gene are MDHEN and SYDVKM. CDR3 residues: CASSLEGRFVGYTF. The CDR3 DNA reads TGTGCCAGCAGTTTGGAGGGGCGCTTTGTCGGCTACACCTTC.

J is TRBJ2-3 and V is TRBV6-5; 9 bases map to TRBD2. The CDR3 contains 15 residues. Germline CDR1 MNHEY, CDR2 SVGAGI. The junction had 6 bases not matched to a gene; V was cut back by 3 bases and J by 5 bases. Written as DNA, the CDR3 is TGTGCCAGCAGTTATAGCGGGAGAATAGAAGATACGCAGTATTTT. The encoded protein is CASSYSGRIEDTQYF.

The chain recombines TRBV7-6 with TRBJ2-2; 10 bases fit TRBD1. This CDR3 is 17 amino acids long. The ends lost 2 bases at V and 4 bases at J; junction bases unmatched: 7. Germline CDR1 and CDR2: SGHVS and FNYEAQ. The CDR3 nucleotides are TGTGCCAGCAGCTTAAAGGGGGGGACAGGGGCCACCGGGGAGCTGTTTTTT. Its translation is CASSLKGGTGATGELFF.

The chain recombines TRBV11-2 with TRBJ1-2; 10 bases map to TRBD1. The CDR3 sequence is 15 residues long. With V trimmed by 1 base and J by 2 bases, 1 base remained unmatched. Germline CDR1 reads SGHAT; CDR2 reads FQNNGV. CDR3 loop: CASSLGQGANYGYTF. CDR3 DNA: TGTGCCAGCAGCTTAGGACAGGGGGCGAACTATGGCTACACCTTC.

CDR3 sequence reads: CASSLGMSSEAFF. The CDR3 nucleotides read TGTGCCAGCAGCTTAGGAATGAGCAGTGAAGCTTTCTTT. The chain links TRBV7-9 to TRBJ1-1; D uncertain. The germline V and J ends were trimmed by 1 base and 7 bases, with 10 bases remaining between them. Germline CDR1 SEHNR, CDR2 FQNEAQ (reference sequence). The CDR3 covers 13 residues.

This sequence joins TRBV19 and TRBJ1-1, with D unclear. Germline CDR1 and CDR2: LNHDA and SQIVND (reference sequence). The CDR3 is 15 amino acids. V gave up 1 base and J gave up 4 bases, with 13 bases separating them. The CDR3 DNA reads as TGTGCCAGTAGTATAGGAGCAGTCGTGGGCACTGAAGCTTTCTTT. It is translated as CASSIGAVVGTEAFF.

This rearrangement joins TRBV7-9 to TRBJ2-1; D uncertain. The CDR3 extends over 13 amino acids. V dropped 5 bases and J dropped 10 bases, with 15 bases sitting between them. Germline V CDR1 and CDR2: SEHNR, FQNEAQ (reference sequence). Written as DNA, the CDR3 is TGTGCCAGCAGCCAAGCTAATGTCGCCGAGCAGTTCTTC. Protein product: CASSQANVAEQFF.

The chain uses TRBV11-2 and TRBJ2-7; D unclear. The germline CDR1 and CDR2 sequences are SGHAT and FQNNGV. The CDR3 runs 13 residues. Trimming cost V 0 bases and J 3 bases, with 6 bases left between them. The CDR3 DNA reads as TGTGCCAGCAGCTTAGAACCGGGCTACGAGCAGTACTTC. This codes for CASSLEPGYEQYF. The full variable domain, with the rest looked up from reference TRBV11-2 and TRBJ2-7, is EAGVAQSPRYKIIEKRQSVAFWCNPISGHATLYWYQQILGQGPKLLIQFQNNGVVDDSQLPKDRFSAERLKGVDSTLKIQPAKLEDSAVYLCASSLEPGYEQYFGPGTRLTVT.

The gene calls are TRBV5-5 and TRBJ1-2, with D possibly TRBD1 on 6 matching bases. This CDR3 region has 15 residues. Germline lookup yields CDR1 SGHKS and CDR2 YYEKEE (reference sequence). V lost 0 bases to trimming and J lost 4 bases, with 13 bases between them. For the CDR3, the DNA is TGTGCCAGCAGCTTGGGGGCAGCAGGGGCCTATGGCTACACCTTC. Its translation: CASSLGAAGAYGYTF.

The rearrangement uses TRBV29-1 and TRBJ2-3; TRBD2 aligns across 8 bases. Germline V lookup: CDR1 SQVTM, CDR2 ANQGSEA. The CDR3 has 15 residues. The V gene end was trimmed by 1 base and the J gene end by 4 bases; junction bases not matched to a gene: 7. The CDR3 loop is CSVEGASGSPDTQYF. CDR3 nucleotides: TGCAGCGTTGAAGGGGCAAGCGGGAGTCCAGATACGCAGTATTTT.

The chain employs TRBV27 and TRBJ2-7; 8 nucleotides line up with TRBD1. Germline V gene data show CDR1 as MNHEY and CDR2 as SMNVEV (reference sequence). Trimming took 0 bases from V and 4 from J; bases not matched to a gene: 2. The CDR3 is 14 residues long. DNA for the CDR3: TGTGCCAGCAGTTTATCCAGGGGGCCGTACGAGCAGTACTTC. Amino acid sequence: CASSLSRGPYEQYF.

In nucleotides, the CDR3 is TGTGCCAGCAGTGACCGGACTAGCGGGGCAGATACGCAGTATTTT. This sequence encodes CASSDRTSGADTQYF. V is TRBV6-4 and J is TRBJ2-3; 12 bases are shared with TRBD2. CDR1 MRHNA and CDR2 SNTAGT come from the germline V gene. CDR3 length equals 15 residues. V gave up 2 bases and J gave up 4 bases; unmatched junction bases: 1.

The V call is TRBV2, the J call TRBJ2-6; 10 nucleotides agree with TRBD1. V dropped 6 bases and J dropped 0; count of bases not matched to a gene: 8. Germline CDR1 SNHLY, CDR2 FYNNEI. There are 18 residues in the CDR3. CDR3 loop: CASRDWTGGGSGANVLTF. The DNA of the CDR3 is TGTGCCAGCAGAGATTGGACAGGGGGAGGCTCTGGGGCCAACGTCCTGACTTTC.

The chain combines TRBV7-2 with TRBJ2-4, with D perhaps TRBD2 (5 bases). The CDR3 contains 13 residues. With 8 bases removed from V and 10 bases from J, the gap between germline ends came to 18 bases. Germline CDR1 and CDR2: SGHTA and FQGNSA. Written as DNA, the CDR3 is TGTGCCAGCCGTTCCCAAAGTCGGGGAATTCAGTACTTC. It yields the protein CASRSQSRGIQYF.